Below are 24 T cell receptor beta chains sequenced from a single sample in a study of T cell clones after liver transplantation. TCRbeta sequences of proliferating CFSE-low MLR cells were labeled alloreactive. Sequenced by immunoSEQ multiplex PCR; TCRdb stores in-frame clones only, minus some. Seen here are about 1,300 clones, approximately 31% observed once, and the top ten hold about 20%. What these receptors recognize is not known. The sample taken for sequencing was CD8+ T cells from PBMCs cultured with third-party cells. These TCRs come from a human patient who received a liver transplant. The graft donor may have given rise to some T cells.

Note on this clone: This may arise from a read error, as a much more abundant clone is one base away. The CDR3 end shows no conserved phenylalanine or tryptophan, and so a read error is likely. This chain joins TRBV9 and TRBJ2-7; 7 bases fit TRBD1. V lost 0 bases, J lost 6 bases, and 6 bases stayed unmatched. The CDR3 consists of 14 residues. Germline V gene data show CDR1 as SGDLS and CDR2 as YYNGEE. CDR3 region: CASSVGGQLFEQYC. In DNA, the CDR3 is TGTGCCAGCAGCGTAGGGGGACAGCTGTTCGAGCAGTACTGC.

The chain joins TRBV9 to TRBJ2-1, with D maybe TRBD1 (6 bases). Germline V gives CDR1 SGDLS, CDR2 YYNGEE. The length of the CDR3 is 14 residues. Trimming left V 2 bases short and J 8 bases short, with 14 bases between. The DNA of the CDR3 is TGTGCCAGCAGCGTCTACGGACAGTCTTATGAGCAGTTCTTC. Translating it yields CASSVYGQSYEQFF. Drawing the rest from reference TRBV9 and TRBJ2-1, the complete variable domain is DSGVTQTPKHLITATGQRVTLRCSPRSGDLSVYWYQQSLDQGLQFLIQYYNGEERAKGNILERFSAQQFPDLHSELNLSSLELGDSALYFCASSVYGQSYEQFFGPGTRLTVL.

By sample share, this clone is medium-sized. The rearrangement uses TRBV27 and TRBJ2-1; a possible D gene is TRBD1 (6 bases). Trimming took off 6 bases at V and 4 bases at J, with 16 bases between the two ends. Germline V lookup: CDR1 MNHEY, CDR2 SMNVEV (reference sequence). CDR3 length: 15 amino acids. The CDR3 sequence: CASSAGTTSYNEQFF. Written as DNA, the CDR3 is TGTGCCAGCAGCGCCGGGACAACCTCTTACAATGAGCAGTTCTTC.

The chain couples TRBV9 to TRBJ1-2, with D perhaps TRBD1 (5 bases). The CDR3 sequence is 14 residues long. Germline assignment: CDR1 SGDLS and CDR2 YYNGEE. V was pared by 4 bases and J by 5 bases, with 15 bases between. CDR3 in DNA: TGTGCCAGCAGCTTAGGACGGGGACGGTATGGCTACACCTTC. It yields the protein CASSLGRGRYGYTF.

This clone is large in the sample. The same CDR3 arises from other DNA sequences in this sample as well. The J gene is TRBJ1-2, the V gene TRBV5-1, with unresolved D. Trimming took 8 bases from V and 9 from J, leaving 14 bases between them. The CDR3 has 11 amino acids. Germline lookup yields CDR1 SGHRS and CDR2 YFSETQ. CDR3 sequence reads: CASTGPGSYTF. The CDR3 DNA is TGCGCCAGTACCGGGCCCGGGAGCTACACCTTC. The full variable domain, in which reference TRBV5-1 and TRBJ1-2 provide the parts outside the CDR3, is KAGVTQTPRYLIKTRGQQVTLSCSPISGHRSVSWYQQTPGQGLQFLFEYFSETQRNKGNFPGRFSGRQFSNSRSEMNVSTLELGDSALYLCASTGPGSYTFGSGTRLTVV.

The chain combines TRBV5-1 with TRBJ2-1, with 11 bases identical to TRBD1. Unmatched junction bases numbered 10, after V lost 3 bases and J lost 8 bases. Germline V gene lookup returns CDR1 SGHRS and CDR2 YFSETQ. The CDR3 covers 16 residues. CDR3 region: CASSWGTGGAGDEQFF. CDR3 DNA sequence: TGCGCCAGCAGCTGGGGGACAGGGGGGGCGGGGGATGAGCAGTTCTTC. The complete variable domain, with remaining parts taken from reference TRBV5-1 and TRBJ2-1, reads KAGVTQTPRYLIKTRGQQVTLSCSPISGHRSVSWYQQTPGQGLQFLFEYFSETQRNKGNFPGRFSGRQFSNSRSEMNVSTLELGDSALYLCASSWGTGGAGDEQFFGPGTRLTVL.

V is TRBV27 and J is TRBJ2-4, with unresolved D. The CDR3 consists of 15 residues. CDR1 is MNHEY and CDR2 is SMNVEV in the germline V gene (reference sequence). V gave up 2 bases and J gave up 9 bases, with 17 bases separating them. The CDR3 bases are TGTGCCAGCAGTTTAGGAATTAACAGCCCAGGCATTCAGTACTTC. This codes for CASSLGINSPGIQYF.

The chain joins TRBV28 to TRBJ2-7; 10 bases fit TRBD2. The CDR3 runs 17 residues. V trimming: 4 bases; J trimming: 5 bases; junction bases outside the gene matches: 14. Germline V gives CDR1 MDHEN, CDR2 SYDVKM. The CDR3 spells CASSSWVALAGVNEQYF. CDR3 nucleotides: TGTGCCAGCAGTTCGTGGGTGGCCCTAGCGGGAGTAAACGAGCAGTACTTC.

The chain recombines TRBV27 with TRBJ2-7; D is perhaps TRBD2 (6 bases). This CDR3 contains 16 residues. The ends were cut back, 3 bases at V and 9 bases at J, with 24 bases in the middle. CDR1 is MNHEY, CDR2 SMNVEV, per germline (reference sequence). The CDR3 coding sequence is TGTGCCAGCAGTTTCACACCCGGGACGGGGGATACTCTGCAGTACTTC. It translates to CASSFTPGTGDTLQYF.

The chain recombines TRBV29-1 with TRBJ2-7, with TRBD1 as a possible D gene (6 bases). The V gene's germline CDR1 is SQVTM and CDR2 ANQGSEA. Trimming removed 3 bases from V and 2 bases from J, with 17 bases in between. The CDR3 extends over 15 amino acids. The CDR3 sequence: CSVESGAQSTYEQYF. In DNA, the CDR3 is TGCAGCGTTGAGTCAGGGGCCCAGTCTACCTACGAGCAGTACTTC.

V is TRBV30 and J is TRBJ2-7, with D possibly matching TRBD2 (6 bases). Per the germline V gene, CDR1 is GTSNPN and CDR2 is SVGIG (reference sequence). This CDR3 has 15 amino acids. The ends were cut back, 1 base at V and 0 bases at J, with 13 bases in the middle. The CDR3 DNA sequence: TGTGCCTGGAGTGGACTCTGGCGGGGCTCCTACGAGCAGTACTTC. Protein product: CAWSGLWRGSYEQYF.

This clone has a handful of counts. The sample holds other DNA sequences that translate to the same CDR3. This chain uses TRBV7-9 with TRBJ1-5, with TRBD1 as a possible D gene (5 bases). Germline CDR1 and CDR2: SEHNR and FQNEAQ (reference sequence). CDR3 size: 15 residues. Trimming shortened V by 3 bases and J by 2 bases, and 11 bases separated the two germline ends. This CDR3 is CASSLGGRGNQPQHF. For the CDR3, the DNA is TGTGCCAGCAGCTTGGGGGGTAGGGGCAATCAGCCCCAGCATTTT.

By its share, this clone is large. Additional DNA sequences in this sample encode the identical CDR3. The chain is built from TRBV5-4 and TRBJ2-7, with 8 bases identical to TRBD1. The germline V gene encodes CDR1 SGHNT and CDR2 YYREEE (reference sequence). V gave up 4 bases and J gave up 1 base; unmatched junction bases: 4. The CDR3 is made up of 14 amino acids. CDR3 coding DNA: TGTGCCAGCAGCGCTGGACAGGGTTCCTACGAGCAGTACTTC. It codes for CASSAGQGSYEQYF.

This clone was picked up a small number of times. The chain couples TRBV6-5 to TRBJ1-1; no clear D. The CDR3 covers 12 residues. Germline CDR1 and CDR2: MNHEY and SVGAGI. The germline V and J ends were trimmed by 8 bases and 8 bases, with 15 bases remaining between them. The CDR3 DNA follows: TGTGCCAGCGATCCCGGGCCCGGGGAAGCTTTCTTT. It translates to CASDPGPGEAFF.

The CDR3: CASSGGLAGVWEQYF. The CDR3 DNA is TGTGCCAGCAGCGGGGGACTAGCGGGAGTGTGGGAGCAGTACTTC. The rearrangement uses TRBV11-3 and TRBJ2-7; 14 bases align to TRBD2. This CDR3 spans 15 amino acids. Germline assignment: CDR1 SGHNT and CDR2 YENEEA. Germline trimming cut 5 bases from V and 7 bases from J; bases unmatched to any gene: 7.

The chain is built from TRBV2 and TRBJ2-7; TRBD2 matches 7 bases. This CDR3 region has 14 residues. V dropped 5 bases and J dropped 1; count of bases not matched to a gene: 5. Per the germline V gene, CDR1 is SNHLY and CDR2 is FYNNEI. CDR3 protein: CASSWGEGSYEQYF. The CDR3, as DNA: TGTGCCAGCAGTTGGGGGGAGGGATCCTACGAGCAGTACTTC.

This clone occurred a few times. The chain has TRBV9 and TRBJ2-1; 10 bases are shared with TRBD2. The length of the CDR3 is 15 residues. Germline CDR1 SGDLS, CDR2 YYNGEE. Trimming cost V 4 bases and J 5 bases; bases outside gene matches: 6. The CDR3 coding sequence is TGTGCCAGCAGCCCCGGACTAGCGGCAAACAATGAGCAGTTCTTC. It encodes CASSPGLAANNEQFF.

This sequence joins TRBV6-5 and TRBJ1-2; unclear D gene. Germline V gene data show CDR1 as MNHEY and CDR2 as SVGAGI. Trimming removed 2 bases at V and 6 bases at J, with 13 bases between. This CDR3 is 14 amino acids long. The CDR3 nucleotides read TGTGCCAGCAGTTACAGGTCCCTAAAGGATGGCTACACCTTC. Translation: CASSYRSLKDGYTF.

This clone was counted between two and nine times. The V call is TRBV7-9, the J call TRBJ1-4; TRBD1 matches 8 bases. This CDR3 is built from 15 residues. The V gene's germline CDR1 is SEHNR and CDR2 FQNEAQ (reference sequence). J gave up 10 bases and V 5 bases, and 12 bases lay outside the gene matches. The CDR3 here is CASSPEPHRGGKLFF. In DNA, the CDR3 is TGTGCCAGCAGCCCAGAGCCTCACAGGGGGGGAAAACTGTTTTTT.

This clone was counted between two and nine times. The V gene is TRBV28, the J gene TRBJ2-3; weak D call: TRBD2 (7 bases). Germline CDR1 is MDHEN and CDR2 is SYDVKM. V shed 2 bases and J shed 3 bases, with 12 bases lying between them. The CDR3 spans 15 residues. The CDR3 here is CASSLIRGGTDTQYF. For the CDR3, the DNA is TGTGCCAGCAGTTTAATAAGGGGGGGTACAGATACGCAGTATTTT.

This clone counts as large (0.1 to 1%). The CDR3 DNA reads TGTGCCACCAGCTTCGGGACGGCCTCCTACGAGCAGTACTTC. This encodes CATSFGTASYEQYF. The chain combines TRBV15 with TRBJ2-7; D may correspond to TRBD1 or TRBD2 (5 bases each). This CDR3 has 14 amino acids. Germline loops: CDR1 LNHNV, CDR2 YYDKDF (reference sequence). V lost 5 bases and J 0 bases, leaving 11 bases between the germline ends.

The chain uses TRBV2 and TRBJ2-7, with 7 positions matching TRBD2. With 5 bases clipped from V and 1 base from J, the junction kept 5 bases outside the gene matches. The CDR3 runs to 14 residues. Looked up from germline, CDR1 is SNHLY and CDR2 is FYNNEI. The CDR3 nucleotides read TGTGCCAGCAGTTGGGGGGGGAGATCCTACGAGCAGTACTTC. Residues: CASSWGGRSYEQYF.

The V and J genes are TRBV11-3 and TRBJ2-7, with D unresolved. Trimming removed 4 bases from V and 3 bases from J, with 4 bases in between. Germline assignment: CDR1 SGHNT and CDR2 YENEEA. The CDR3 loop spans 11 amino acids. CDR3 bases: TGTGCCAGCAGCTCCAACTACGAGCAGTACTTC. Translating it yields CASSSNYEQYF. The whole variable domain, filled in from reference TRBV11-3 and TRBJ2-7, reads EAGVVQSPRYKIIEKKQPVAFWCNPISGHNTLYWYLQNLGQGPELLIRYENEEAVDDSQLPKDRFSAERLKGVDSTLKIQPAELGDSAVYLCASSSNYEQYFGPGTRLTVT.

A word on this clone: This may stem from a read error, because a much larger clone lies one nucleotide away. The J gene is TRBJ1-5, the V gene TRBV6-1; a possible D gene is TRBD1 (5 bases). Trimming stripped 1 base from V and 0 bases from J, with 10 bases between. The CDR3 has 16 residues. Germline lookup yields CDR1 MNHNS and CDR2 SASEGT. The CDR3 here is CASSEEGLYSNQPQHF. In DNA form, the CDR3 reads TGTGCCAGCAGTGAAGAGGGGTTGTATAGCAATCAGCCCCAGCATTTT.